Listed here are 27 T cell receptor beta chains from one sample, sequenced in a study of human thymus T cells. Produced via immunoSEQ multiplex PCR; TCRdb's table is partial and in-frame only. The sample consists of tens of thousands of clones, about 94% of them appearing once. Sequencing used blood. Receptor source: a boy under two years old with a congenital heart defect but otherwise immunologically healthy.

The rearrangement uses TRBV5-4 and TRBJ2-5; D is ambiguous. Germline V gives CDR1 SGHNT, CDR2 YYREEE (reference sequence). The germline V and J ends were trimmed by 7 bases and 3 bases, with 7 bases remaining between them. This CDR3 is 11 amino acids long. The CDR3 is CASGPEETQYF. The CDR3 DNA follows: TGTGCCAGCGGCCCCGAAGAGACCCAGTACTTC. Together with reference TRBV5-4 and TRBJ2-5, the CDR3 gives the full variable domain: ETGVTQSPTHLIKTRGQQVTLRCSSQSGHNTVSWYQQALGQGPQFIFQYYREEENGRGNFPPRFSGLQFPNYSSELNVNALELDDSALYLCASGPEETQYFGPGTRLLVL.

V is TRBV27 and J is TRBJ2-1; D possibly corresponds to TRBD1 (7 bases). The CDR3 is made up of 15 amino acids. V gave up 6 bases and J gave up 6 bases, with 18 bases separating them. CDR1 MNHEY and CDR2 SMNVEV come from the germline V gene (reference sequence). The CDR3, as DNA: TGTGCCAGCAGCCTGGGACAGACTAGTATCAATGAGCAGTTCTTC. Encoded protein: CASSLGQTSINEQFF.

The chain is built from TRBV5-4 and TRBJ1-2; TRBD1 aligns across 7 bases. The CDR3 has 17 amino acids. The germline gives CDR1 SGHNT, CDR2 YYREEE (reference sequence). Germline trimming cut 3 bases from V and 3 bases from J; bases unmatched to any gene: 14. Written as DNA, the CDR3 is TGTGCCAGCAGCTCGCTAAAGACAGGGCCGAGGGACTATGGCTACACCTTC. Protein product: CASSSLKTGPRDYGYTF.

The chain carries TRBV9 and TRBJ2-3, with D tentatively TRBD1 or TRBD2 (6 bases each). The V gene's germline CDR1 is SGDLS and CDR2 YYNGEE. Trimming removed 4 bases at V and 1 base at J, with 13 bases between. This CDR3 has 15 residues. The CDR3 region has the DNA TGTGCCAGCAGCACGGGGGCAGGGGGCACAGATACGCAGTATTTT. Protein product: CASSTGAGGTDTQYF.

The chain recombines TRBV27 with TRBJ2-7, with 10 bases matching TRBD1. Germline CDR1 is MNHEY and CDR2 is SMNVEV (reference sequence). CDR3 length: 16 residues. With V trimmed by 5 bases and J by 4 bases, 11 bases remained unmatched. The CDR3 sequence is CASSPRQGARVYEQYF. The CDR3 coding sequence is TGTGCCAGCAGTCCCCGACAGGGGGCTAGGGTATACGAGCAGTACTTC.

The chain combines TRBV4-1 with TRBJ2-7; 9 nucleotides line up with TRBD2. The CDR3 contains 15 residues. The V segment lost 0 bases and the J segment 2 bases; nucleotides outside the gene matches: 2. The germline gives CDR1 MGHRA, CDR2 YSYEKL. The CDR3 nucleotides are TGCGCCAGCAGCCAAGATAGCGGGGGAACCTACGAGCAGTACTTC. This translates into CASSQDSGGTYEQYF.

This chain joins TRBV10-3 and TRBJ1-6; D gene uncertain. Germline CDR1 reads ENHRY; CDR2 reads SYGVKD. The CDR3 consists of 11 residues. The V end lost 3 bases, the J end lost 6 bases, and 0 bases lay between the germline ends. The CDR3 sequence is CAISDNSPLHF. The CDR3 nucleotides read TGTGCCATCAGTGATAATTCACCCCTCCACTTT.

This sequence joins TRBV9 and TRBJ2-7; a possible D gene is TRBD2 (6 bases). The V gene lost 3 bases and the J gene lost 6 bases, with 13 bases spanning the gap. The CDR3 spans 13 residues. Looked up from germline, CDR1 is SGDLS and CDR2 is YYNGEE. CDR3 protein: CASSARGAGEQYF. Written as DNA, the CDR3 is TGTGCCAGCAGCGCCCGAGGAGCGGGCGAGCAGTACTTC.

The chain combines TRBV7-2 with TRBJ2-5; 8 nucleotides line up with TRBD2. Germline lookup yields CDR1 SGHTA and CDR2 FQGNSA. The J segment lost 5 bases and the V segment lost 5 bases, leaving 4 bases of the junction unmatched. This CDR3 comprises 13 residues. The CDR3 sequence: CASSRRGAETQYF. CDR3 DNA: TGTGCCAGCAGCAGGCGGGGGGCGGAGACCCAGTACTTC. Looking up the rest from reference TRBV7-2 and TRBJ2-5 gives the full variable domain: GAGVSQSPSNKVTEKGKDVELRCDPISGHTALYWYRQSLGQGLEFLIYFQGNSAPDKSGLPSDRFSAERTGGSVSTLTIQRTQQEDSAVYLCASSRRGAETQYFGPGTRLLVL.

This chain joins TRBV7-2 and TRBJ2-7; TRBD2 agrees at 13 bases. This CDR3 is built from 16 residues. CDR1 and CDR2 (germline): SGHTA, FQGNSA. The J segment lost 7 bases and the V segment lost 0 bases, leaving 6 bases of the junction unmatched. CDR3 in DNA: TGTGCCAGCAGCTTAGCCACGACTAGCGGGGGGCGGGAGCAGTACTTC. Amino acid sequence: CASSLATTSGGREQYF.

This clone has a single count. The CDR3 DNA is TGCGCCAGCAGCTTGGCCAGAGGAGGGACCGGGGAGCTGTTTTTT. Protein: CASSLARGGTGELFF. The V and J genes are TRBV5-1 and TRBJ2-2, with a possible D match to TRBD2 (6 bases). The CDR3 consists of 15 residues. Germline-derived CDR1 and CDR2 are SGHRS and YFSETQ. V was trimmed by 0 bases and J by 5 bases, leaving 11 bases between them.

The rearrangement joins TRBV12-2 to TRBJ2-1; TRBD2, as called in the table, went unchecked against the DNA. TRBV12-2 is a known pseudogene. CDR3 length: 16 residues. The CDR3 is CASRLVRGPTCNEQFF. As DNA, the CDR3 is TGTGCAAGTCGCTTAGTGCGGGGCCCTACCTGCAATGAGCAGTTCTTC.

The chain combines TRBV6-5 with TRBJ2-3; no definite D call. The germline CDR1 and CDR2 sequences are MNHEY and SVGAGI. Between the trimmed V and J ends, which lost 1 base and 2 bases, there was a span of 10 bases. This CDR3 has 15 residues. The CDR3 DNA reads TGTGCCAGCAGTTACTATCGTGTAGACACAGATACGCAGTATTTT. Its protein is CASSYYRVDTDTQYF.

The chain employs TRBV4-1 and TRBJ2-1; 14 bases agree with TRBD2. V lost 8 bases, J lost 8 bases, and 11 bases stayed unmatched. Germline values: CDR1 MGHRA, CDR2 YSYEKL. The CDR3 loop spans 16 amino acids. The CDR3 sequence is CASGRLAGGWWHEQFF. In DNA form, the CDR3 reads TGCGCCAGCGGGCGACTAGCGGGAGGGTGGTGGCATGAGCAGTTCTTC.

The chain carries TRBV7-6 and TRBJ1-4; D gene unclear. V lost 5 bases and J lost 4, with 14 bases in between. Germline CDR1 reads SGHVS; CDR2 reads FNYEAQ. The CDR3 totals 15 residues. CDR3 amino acids: CASSPVGRVNEKLFF. In nucleotides, the CDR3 is TGTGCCAGCAGCCCTGTGGGGAGGGTTAATGAAAAACTGTTTTTT.

The rearrangement joins TRBV5-1 to TRBJ2-2, with a possible D match to TRBD1 (5 bases). This CDR3 has 13 residues. Trimming stripped 4 bases from V and 3 bases from J, with 7 bases between. Germline-derived CDR1 and CDR2 are SGHRS and YFSETQ. In nucleotides, the CDR3 is TGCGCCAGCAGCCTACAGGACACCGGGGAGCTGTTTTTT. This codes for CASSLQDTGELFF.

The CDR3 nucleotides read TGCGCCAGCAGCCCAGCGGGGGGTTTCTACGAGCAGTACTTC. Protein: CASSPAGGFYEQYF. This rearrangement joins TRBV4-3 to TRBJ2-7; 9 bases map to TRBD2. There are 14 residues in the CDR3. The trim removed 4 bases at V and 3 bases at J, leaving 4 bases unmatched. Per the germline V gene, CDR1 is LGHNA and CDR2 is YSLEER.

V is TRBV7-9 and J is TRBJ2-5; D call uncertain. Trimming pared 6 bases from V and 1 base from J, leaving 9 bases between. This CDR3 has 13 residues. Per germline, CDR1 SEHNR and CDR2 FQNEAQ (reference sequence). This CDR3 is CASRSGRQETQYF. The CDR3 DNA reads TGTGCCAGCAGATCTGGCCGCCAAGAGACCCAGTACTTC.

The genes are TRBV20-1 and TRBJ2-3; D remains ambiguous. V was cut by 4 bases and J by 2 bases, with 1 base left in between. This CDR3 contains 10 residues. Germline V gene data show CDR1 as DFQATT and CDR2 as SNEGSKA (reference sequence). As DNA, the CDR3 is TGCAGTGCTACCACAGATACGCAGTATTTT. Translating it yields CSATTDTQYF.

The chain couples TRBV6-1 to TRBJ1-5; D ambiguous. Germline V gene sequence: CDR1 MNHNS, CDR2 SASEGT. The CDR3 length is 13 residues. The V end was cut by 5 bases, the J end by 3 bases, with 8 bases between. CDR3 nucleotide sequence: TGTGCCAGCAGTCAAGAGGTCAATCAGCCCCAGCATTTT. This translates into CASSQEVNQPQHF.

This clone appeared a few times. The rearrangement joins TRBV10-3 to TRBJ1-3, with a weak D call TRBD1 (6 bases). The CDR3 contains 13 residues. The ends were cut back, 10 bases at V and 0 bases at J, with 10 bases in the middle. Germline V gene sequence: CDR1 ENHRY, CDR2 SYGVKD. This CDR3 is CATGDISGNTIYF. The CDR3 DNA follows: TGTGCCACCGGGGACATCTCTGGAAACACCATATATTTT.

The rearrangement joins TRBV2 to TRBJ2-7, with TRBD1 matching over 9 bases. V was clipped by 3 bases and J by 5 bases; unmatched bases: 8. The CDR3 consists of 15 residues. The germline CDR1 and CDR2 sequences are SNHLY and FYNNEI. This CDR3 reads CASSERGGQGNEQYF. The CDR3 bases are TGTGCCAGCAGTGAGAGGGGGGGACAGGGAAACGAGCAGTACTTC.

This clone is a singleton in its sample. The V call is TRBV28, the J call TRBJ2-3; D might be TRBD1 (6 bases). With 5 bases removed from V and 3 bases from J, the gap between germline ends came to 18 bases. This CDR3 comprises 16 residues. CDR1 MDHEN and CDR2 SYDVKM come from the germline V gene. The CDR3 nucleotides are TGTGCCAGCAGTGCTACAGGGCGGGCAAAGACAGATACGCAGTATTTT. Protein: CASSATGRAKTDTQYF.

Only one count was recorded for this clone. The rearrangement joins TRBV2 to TRBJ2-1; 9 nucleotides match TRBD2. J was trimmed by 2 bases and V by 4 bases; bases with no gene match: 3. Per germline, CDR1 SNHLY and CDR2 FYNNEI. This CDR3 is built from 15 residues. CDR3 in DNA: TGTGCCAGCAGTGTGACTAGCGGAGCCTACAATGAGCAGTTCTTC. Amino acids: CASSVTSGAYNEQFF.

The genes are TRBV7-2 and TRBJ2-7; no definite D call. This CDR3 spans 15 amino acids. Germline V lookup: CDR1 SGHTA, CDR2 FQGNSA. With 0 bases removed from V and 2 bases from J, the gap between germline ends came to 11 bases. The CDR3 DNA is TGTGCCAGCAGCTTAGCTGTGGCACAGACCTACGAGCAGTACTTC. As protein: CASSLAVAQTYEQYF.

The chain links TRBV5-6 to TRBJ2-1; D possibly corresponds to TRBD1 (6 bases). This CDR3 contains 16 residues. Trimming stripped 3 bases from V and 4 bases from J, with 17 bases between. CDR1 is SGHDT and CDR2 is YYEEEE in the germline V gene. Here the CDR3 reads CASSWWDTFLYNEQFF. In DNA, the CDR3 is TGTGCCAGCAGCTGGTGGGACACGTTCCTTTACAATGAGCAGTTCTTC.

This chain joins TRBV5-1 and TRBJ2-1; 7 bases are a match to TRBD2. The germline V gene has CDR1 SGHRS and CDR2 YFSETQ. With V trimmed by 4 bases and J by 7 bases, 17 bases remained unmatched. CDR3 length: 17 amino acids. The CDR3 nucleotides read TGCGCCAGCAGCCCTAAGTGGGGGGAGGGCCCTCGGAATGAGCAGTTCTTC. Translated: CASSPKWGEGPRNEQFF.